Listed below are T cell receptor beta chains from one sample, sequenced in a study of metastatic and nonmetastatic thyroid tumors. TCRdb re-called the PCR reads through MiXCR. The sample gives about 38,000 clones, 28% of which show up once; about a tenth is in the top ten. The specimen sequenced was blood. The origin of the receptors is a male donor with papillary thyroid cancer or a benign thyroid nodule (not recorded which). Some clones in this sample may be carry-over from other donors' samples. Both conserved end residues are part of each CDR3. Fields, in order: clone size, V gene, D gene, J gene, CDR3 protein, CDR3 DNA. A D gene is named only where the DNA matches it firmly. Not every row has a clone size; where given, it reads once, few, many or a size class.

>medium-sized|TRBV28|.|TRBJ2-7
CASSIPNQWGSYEQYF
TGTGCCAGCTCGATCCCCAACCAGTGGGGGTCCTACGAGCAGTACTTC
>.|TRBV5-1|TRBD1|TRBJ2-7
CASSTGQVAPSLEQYF
TGCGCCAGCAGCACCGGACAGGTAGCCCCTTCTTTAGAGCAGTACTTC
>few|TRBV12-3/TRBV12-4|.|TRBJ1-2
CASSFSTLGIPNYGYTF
TGTGCCAGCAGTTTTTCTACACTTGGGATACCTAACTATGGCTACACCTTC
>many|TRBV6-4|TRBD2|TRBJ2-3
CASSASGSTDTQYF
TGTGCCAGCAGTGCTAGCGGGAGCACAGATACGCAGTATTTT
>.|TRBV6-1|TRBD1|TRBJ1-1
CASSRAGQGTLNTEAFF
TGTGCCAGCAGTCGAGCCGGACAGGGGACCTTGAACACTGAAGCTTTCTTT
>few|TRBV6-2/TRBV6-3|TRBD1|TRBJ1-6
CASSDWTGQNLVGSPLHF
TGTGCCAGCAGTGACTGGACAGGGCAGAATTTGGTGGGGTCACCCCTCCACTTT
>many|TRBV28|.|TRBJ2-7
CASSSQRVWEAYEQYF
TGTGCCAGCAGTTCCCAGAGGGTCTGGGAAGCCTACGAGCAGTACTTC
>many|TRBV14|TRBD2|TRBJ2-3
CASSQVRLAGEWTDTQYF
TGTGCCAGCAGCCAAGTGCGACTAGCGGGAGAATGGACAGATACGCAGTATTTT
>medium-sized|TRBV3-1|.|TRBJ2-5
CASSHGGTQYF
TGTGCCAGCAGCCATGGGGGGACCCAGTACTTC
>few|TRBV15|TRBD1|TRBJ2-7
CATSRTGTGYEQYF
TGTGCCACCAGCAGAACAGGGACAGGTTACGAGCAGTACTTC
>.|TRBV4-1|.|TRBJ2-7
CASSQEPGGPYEQYF
TGCGCCAGCAGCCAAGAGCCAGGTGGACCCTACGAGCAGTACTTC
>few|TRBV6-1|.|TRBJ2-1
CASSERGEYNEQFF
TGTGCCAGCAGTGAAAGGGGGGAGTACAATGAGCAGTTCTTC
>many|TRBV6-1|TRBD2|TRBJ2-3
CASSGTSGSPDTQYF
TGTGCCAGCAGTGGGACTAGCGGGAGCCCAGATACGCAGTATTTT
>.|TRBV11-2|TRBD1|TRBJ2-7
CASSLGGQGYEQYF
TGTGCCAGCAGCTTAGGGGGACAGGGTTACGAGCAGTACTTC
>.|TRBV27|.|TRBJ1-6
CASSLKARYNSPLHF
TGTGCCAGCAGTTTAAAGGCCAGGTATAATTCACCCCTCCACTTT
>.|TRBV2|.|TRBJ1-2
CASSAGGHANYGYTF
TGTGCCAGCAGTGCCGGCGGCCATGCTAACTATGGCTACACCTTC
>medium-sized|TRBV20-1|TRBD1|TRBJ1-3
CSAIPQGRRGNTIYF
TGCAGTGCCATACCACAGGGGAGACGTGGAAACACCATATATTTT
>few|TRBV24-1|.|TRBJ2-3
CATSDLLFGGTDTQYF
TGTGCCACCAGTGATTTGCTGTTCGGCGGCACAGATACGCAGTATTTT
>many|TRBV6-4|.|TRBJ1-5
CACSEQSNQPQHF
TGTGCCTGCAGTGAACAGAGCAATCAGCCCCAGCATTTT
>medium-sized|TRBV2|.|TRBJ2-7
CASREFYEQYF
TGTGCCAGCAGGGAATTCTACGAGCAGTACTTC
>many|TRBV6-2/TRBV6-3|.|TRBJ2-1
CASSYSYNRGGYNEQFF
TGTGCCAGCAGTTACTCTTATAATAGAGGGGGATACAATGAGCAGTTCTTC
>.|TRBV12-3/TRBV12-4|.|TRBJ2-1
CASSARLASSYNEQFF
TGTGCCAGCAGCGCAAGACTGGCATCCTCCTACAATGAGCAGTTCTTC
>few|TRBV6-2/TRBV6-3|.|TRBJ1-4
CASSPSGGNEKLFF
TGTGCCAGCAGTCCCTCTGGAGGCAATGAAAAACTGTTTTTT
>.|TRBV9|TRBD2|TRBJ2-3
CASSVDLEAGTTQYF
TGTGCCAGCAGCGTGGATCTAGAAGCGGGGACTACGCAGTATTTT
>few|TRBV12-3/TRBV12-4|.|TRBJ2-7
CASSSIPSSYEQYF
TGTGCCAGCAGTTCCATCCCCAGCTCCTACGAGCAGTACTTC
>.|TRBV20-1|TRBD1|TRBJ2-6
CSVRKQGDNSGANVLTF
TGCAGTGTTCGTAAACAGGGGGACAACTCTGGGGCCAACGTCCTGACTTTC
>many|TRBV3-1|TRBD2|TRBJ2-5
CASSGTSGSRQETQYF
TGTGCCAGCAGCGGGACTAGCGGGAGTAGACAAGAGACCCAGTACTTC
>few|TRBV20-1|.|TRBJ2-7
CSPKVPGNYEQYF
TGCAGCCCAAAGGTGCCAGGGAACTACGAGCAGTACTTC
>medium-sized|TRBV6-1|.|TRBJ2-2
CASRPRQEHTGELFF
TGTGCCAGCAGACCCCGACAGGAGCACACCGGGGAGCTGTTTTTT
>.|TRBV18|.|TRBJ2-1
CASSPFPGSPILFF
TGTGCCAGCTCACCTTTTCCAGGTTCCCCCATACTGTTCTTC
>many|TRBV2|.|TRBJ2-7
CASMEDYEQYF
TGTGCCAGCATGGAAGACTACGAGCAGTACTTC
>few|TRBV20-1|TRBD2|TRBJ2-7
CSASRGGEPYEQYF
TGCAGTGCTAGCCGCGGGGGTGAACCCTACGAGCAGTACTTC
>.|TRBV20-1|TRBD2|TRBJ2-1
CSAEGLAGGGEQFF
TGCAGTGCTGAAGGACTAGCGGGAGGGGGTGAGCAGTTCTTC
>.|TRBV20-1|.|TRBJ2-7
CSARVIQDAYEQYF
TGCAGTGCTAGAGTGATACAGGACGCCTACGAGCAGTACTTC
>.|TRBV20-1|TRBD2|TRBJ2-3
CSARDDLAGRVGDTQYF
TGCAGTGCTAGAGATGATCTAGCGGGACGAGTTGGAGATACGCAGTATTTT